The T cell receptor (beta chain) under discussion was sequenced for a study of blood T cell repertoires in COVID-19. Study information: Italy, Spain and the United States were the sources of the convalescent and acute COVID-19 samples. PBMCs, B-cell-depleted T cells, or T cells were the source of the cDNA or gDNA that made up the material.

V lost 7 bases and J 6 bases, leaving 15 bases between the germline ends. CDR1 MGHDK and CDR2 SYGVNS come from the germline V gene. This CDR3 comprises 13 residues. The assay was immunoSEQ multiplex PCR, and TCRdb's table has in-frame clones only and misses some. Seen here are over 120,000 clones, roughly 81% observed once, and the top ten hold roughly 9%. The origin of this receptor is a woman in her fifties or sixties with active or convalescent COVID-19. The V gene is TRBV25-1, the J gene TRBJ2-5; maybe TRBD1 (6 bases). Sequencing was performed on peripheral blood. The CDR3 is CASTPTGTQTQYF. The CDR3 DNA reads TGTGCCAGCACCCCTACAGGGACGCAGACCCAGTACTTC.